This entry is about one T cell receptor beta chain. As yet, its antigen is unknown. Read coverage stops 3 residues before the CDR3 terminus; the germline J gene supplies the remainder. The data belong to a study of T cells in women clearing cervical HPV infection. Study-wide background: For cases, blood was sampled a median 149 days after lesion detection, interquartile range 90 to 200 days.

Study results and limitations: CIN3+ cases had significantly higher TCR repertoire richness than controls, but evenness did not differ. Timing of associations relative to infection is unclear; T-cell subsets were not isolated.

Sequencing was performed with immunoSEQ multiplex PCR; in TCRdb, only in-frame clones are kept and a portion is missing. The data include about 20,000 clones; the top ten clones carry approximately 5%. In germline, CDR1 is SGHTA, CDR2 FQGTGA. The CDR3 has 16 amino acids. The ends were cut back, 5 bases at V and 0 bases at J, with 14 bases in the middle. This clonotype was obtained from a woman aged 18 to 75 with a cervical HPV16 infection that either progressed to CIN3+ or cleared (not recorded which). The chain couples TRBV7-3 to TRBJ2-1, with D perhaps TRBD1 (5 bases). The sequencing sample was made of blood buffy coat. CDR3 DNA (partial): TGTGCCAGCAGCCCGCGGACAACCGCCTCCTACAATGAG. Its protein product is CASSPRTTASYNE. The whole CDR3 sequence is CASSPRTTASYNEQFF.